Below are 11 T cell receptor beta chains sequenced from a single sample in a study of T cell responses to AZD1222 COVID-19 vaccine. Profiling relied on immunoSEQ multiplex PCR, and the TCRdb table lists in-frame clones only, not all of them. The sample has 100,000 to 120,000 clones, 94% seen once. This specimen consisted of peripheral blood, obtained 28 days after the second AZD1222 dose. These receptors all stem from an adult who received the AZD1222 COVID-19 vaccine.

The chain employs TRBV9 and TRBJ1-6; D is ambiguous. The CDR3 covers 14 residues. Trimming pared 0 bases from V and 4 bases from J, leaving 5 bases between. Germline V gene sequence: CDR1 SGDLS, CDR2 YYNGEE. CDR3 amino acids: CASSVEGYNSPLHF. The CDR3 DNA reads as TGTGCCAGCAGCGTAGAAGGTTATAATTCACCCCTCCACTTT.

The chain joins TRBV19 to TRBJ2-1, with D uncertain. V lost 9 bases and J lost 4, with 10 bases in between. CDR1 and CDR2 (germline): LNHDA, SQIVND (reference sequence). The length of the CDR3 is 12 residues. For the CDR3, the DNA is TGTGCCAGCGAGGCGGATTACAATGAGCAGTTCTTC. It is translated as CASEADYNEQFF.

J is TRBJ1-1 and V is TRBV5-1, with D possibly matching TRBD1 (6 bases). Germline CDR1 and CDR2: SGHRS and YFSETQ. The CDR3 has 15 residues. V was shortened by 4 bases and J by 4 bases, with 17 bases between the two germline ends. The CDR3 loop reads CASSPRQVSGTEAFF. Here the CDR3 DNA reads TGCGCCAGCAGCCCAAGACAGGTCTCGGGCACTGAAGCTTTCTTT.

V is TRBV6-1 and J is TRBJ1-5; D is perhaps TRBD1 (5 bases). The CDR3 is 11 residues long. V lost 2 bases to trimming and J lost 12 bases, with 8 bases between them. Germline lookup yields CDR1 MNHNS and CDR2 SASEGT. CDR3 protein: CASSESGLQHF. The CDR3 bases are TGTGCCAGCAGTGAATCGGGACTCCAGCATTTT.

The chain recombines TRBV10-3 with TRBJ1-3; 10 bases align to TRBD1. V gave up 6 bases and J gave up 1 base; unmatched junction bases: 9. The CDR3 totals 17 residues. Germline V CDR1 and CDR2: ENHRY, SYGVKD. The CDR3 sequence is CAISPRQGAISGNTIYF. In DNA, the CDR3 is TGTGCCATCAGCCCCAGACAGGGGGCAATTTCTGGAAACACCATATATTTT.

The chain employs TRBV6-5 and TRBJ1-1, with D possibly matching TRBD1 (5 bases). Trimming took 3 bases from V and 0 from J, leaving 14 bases between them. The CDR3 length is 16 residues. Germline CDR1 MNHEY, CDR2 SVGAGI. Written as DNA, the CDR3 is TGTGCCAGCAGTTATAGTCTAGGGACGGTGAACACTGAAGCTTTCTTT. As protein: CASSYSLGTVNTEAFF.

The rearrangement uses TRBV19 and TRBJ1-5, with D maybe TRBD1 (5 bases). CDR1 and CDR2 from the germline V gene are LNHDA and SQIVND (reference sequence). The CDR3 contains 14 residues. V lost 2 bases, J lost 3 bases, and 8 bases lay in between. CDR3 DNA: TGTGCCAGTAGTATAAGGGGCCCCAATCAGCCCCAGCATTTT. Residues: CASSIRGPNQPQHF.

V and J are TRBV5-1 and TRBJ1-6; maybe TRBD1 (5 bases). V was pared by 0 bases and J by 6 bases, with 10 bases between. CDR1 and CDR2 (germline): SGHRS, YFSETQ. The CDR3 spans 15 residues. The CDR3 DNA reads as TGCGCCAGCAGCTTGGGTACGACAGTTAATTCACCCCTCCACTTT. This codes for CASSLGTTVNSPLHF.

The chain joins TRBV2 to TRBJ2-7; TRBD2 agrees at 8 bases. This CDR3 has 15 residues. Germline assignment: CDR1 SNHLY and CDR2 FYNNEI. V shed 6 bases, J shed 0 bases, and the junction held 7 bases outside the gene matches. The DNA for the CDR3 is TGTGCCAGCAGCTTGACTAGCGTGGGCTCCTACGAGCAGTACTTC. It codes for CASSLTSVGSYEQYF.

The chain recombines TRBV4-2 with TRBJ2-7, with D hard to call. The V gene lost 0 bases and the J gene lost 2 bases, with 11 bases spanning the gap. The CDR3 contains 15 residues. The germline V gene encodes CDR1 LGHNA and CDR2 YNFKEQ. This CDR3 is CASSQDRDGPYEQYF. The CDR3 nucleotides read TGTGCCAGCAGCCAAGATCGAGACGGACCCTACGAGCAGTACTTC.

V is TRBV5-1 and J is TRBJ2-3; TRBD2 aligns across 10 bases. The germline V gene encodes CDR1 SGHRS and CDR2 YFSETQ. The V gene end was trimmed by 0 bases and the J gene end by 0 bases; junction bases not matched to a gene: 1. The CDR3 length is 16 residues. The CDR3 sequence is CASSLGTSGSTDTQYF. The CDR3 DNA is TGCGCCAGCAGCTTGGGGACTAGCGGAAGCACAGATACGCAGTATTTT.